This T cell receptor (beta chain) emerged from a study of blood T cell repertoires in COVID-19. Study-wide context: COVID-19 samples collected from the United States, Italy and Spain covered acute and convalescent phases. The cDNA or gDNA used as material had been derived from T cells, B-cell-depleted T cells, or PBMCs.

V dropped 1 base and J dropped 3 bases, with 13 bases sitting between them. Germline CDR1 is SEHNR and CDR2 is FQNEAQ (reference sequence). The CDR3 has 16 residues. The authors' processing: The authors estimated nucleated cell counts from reference gene primer amplification. Using immunoSEQ multiplex PCR, the repertoire was profiled, and TCRdb retains in-frame clones only, with some absent. The V and J calls and clone size were taken over from that table, and D and trimming were inferred from the DNA. The sample includes about 53,000 clones, roughly 90% of them seen just once. The clonotype was recovered from a man of 80 years or more with acute or convalescent COVID-19. The gene calls are TRBV7-9 and TRBJ1-5; a weak D match, TRBD1 (5 bases). Material: peripheral blood. The CDR3 DNA reads as TGTGCCAGCAGCTTAGTATCGGCAGGGTACAATCAGCCCCAGCATTTT. Translating gives CASSLVSAGYNQPQHF.